What follows are 20 T cell receptor beta chains derived from one specimen sequenced in a study of CD8 T cells in Susac syndrome. A quantity of roughly 0.5 to 1 ug RNA underwent reverse transcription using random hexamers. TCRdb analysed the immunoSEQ multiplex PCR reads with MiXCR anew, one entry per CDR3 protein. Seen here are about 190,000 distinct CDR3 sequences, around 93% observed once, and the top ten hold approximately 0.16%. Sequencing input: CD8+ T cells from PBMCs. The origin of the receptors is a human donor with Susac syndrome.

The rearrangement joins TRBV9 to TRBJ1-3; no clear D gene. V shed 5 bases and J shed 0 bases, with 12 bases lying between them. CDR3 length: 15 amino acids. The germline CDR1 and CDR2 sequences are SGDLS and YYNGEE. The CDR3 DNA reads as TGTGCCAGCAGGGCCAGGCCGAACTCTGGAAACACCATATATTTT. Residues: CASRARPNSGNTIYF.

The chain joins TRBV2 to TRBJ1-5; possible D gene TRBD1, 5 bases. The CDR3 sequence is 14 residues long. Germline CDR1 reads SNHLY; CDR2 reads FYNNEI. V was clipped by 5 bases and J by 7 bases, with 15 bases between them. In nucleotides, the CDR3 is TGTGCCAGCAGTCCCGGGACCTCATACCAGCCCCAGCATTTT. Amino acids: CASSPGTSYQPQHF.

V usage is TRBV7-9 and J usage is TRBJ2-7; 8 bases are a match to TRBD1. The CDR3 is made up of 12 amino acids. V shed 5 bases, J shed 10 bases, and the junction held 7 bases outside the gene matches. Germline V gene lookup returns CDR1 SEHNR and CDR2 FQNEAQ (reference sequence). CDR3 sequence: CASSQGAYVQYF. The CDR3 DNA sequence: TGTGCCAGCAGCCAGGGGGCCTACGTACAGTACTTC.

The rearrangement links TRBV5-4 to TRBJ2-7, with 7 bases aligning to TRBD1. V shed 4 bases and J 6 bases; nucleotides not matched to a gene: 7. Looked up from germline, CDR1 is SGHNT and CDR2 is YYREEE (reference sequence). CDR3 length: 13 residues. This CDR3 reads CASSVDRAGEQYF. DNA of the CDR3: TGTGCCAGCAGCGTCGACAGGGCCGGCGAGCAGTACTTC.

The chain carries TRBV9 and TRBJ2-2; possibly TRBD1 for D (6 bases). Germline CDR1 and CDR2: SGDLS and YYNGEE. Between the trimmed V and J ends, which lost 0 bases and 1 base, there was a span of 7 bases. CDR3 length equals 15 residues. DNA for the CDR3: TGTGCCAGCAGCGTAGTGACAGGGAACACCGGGGAGCTGTTTTTT. Translation: CASSVVTGNTGELFF.

This clonotype was seen once. The V and J genes are TRBV20-1 and TRBJ2-1; 15 positions agree with TRBD2. Germline CDR1 reads DFQATT; CDR2 reads SNEGSKA (reference sequence). V lost 3 bases to trimming and J lost 4 bases; unmatched junction nucleotides: 7. The CDR3 totals 17 residues. The CDR3 coding sequence is TGCAGTGCTAGCGTGGGACTAGCGGGGGGCCGGTACAATGAGCAGTTCTTC. Amino acid sequence: CSASVGLAGGRYNEQFF.

V usage is TRBV28 and J usage is TRBJ2-5, with D perhaps TRBD2 (6 bases). Per the germline V gene, CDR1 is MDHEN and CDR2 is SYDVKM. Trimming shortened V by 3 bases and J by 9 bases, and 14 bases separated the two germline ends. The CDR3 loop spans 13 amino acids. CDR3 protein: CASSLVDSGAQYF. DNA for the CDR3: TGTGCCAGCAGTTTGGTGGACTCGGGAGCCCAGTACTTC.

This chain uses TRBV3-1 with TRBJ1-5; 10 bases fit TRBD1. The trim removed 8 bases at V and 2 bases at J, leaving 9 bases unmatched. Per the germline V gene, CDR1 is LGHDT and CDR2 is YNNKEL (reference sequence). The CDR3 loop spans 16 amino acids. The CDR3: CASGGTGEAGNQPQHF. The CDR3 DNA sequence: TGTGCCAGCGGAGGGACAGGGGAAGCGGGCAATCAGCCCCAGCATTTT.

The chain employs TRBV14 and TRBJ2-1, with D possibly being TRBD2 (5 bases). V dropped 2 bases and J dropped 6 bases, with 14 bases sitting between them. This CDR3 is 15 amino acids long. Germline V gene lookup returns CDR1 SGHDN and CDR2 FVKESK. As DNA, the CDR3 is TGTGCCAGCAGCCAAACCCCGGCCGGGGTCAATGAGCAGTTCTTC. It specifies CASSQTPAGVNEQFF. Full variable domain (rest looked up from reference TRBV14 and TRBJ2-1): EAGVTQFPSHSVIEKGQTVTLRCDPISGHDNLYWYRRVMGKEIKFLLHFVKESKQDESGMPNNRFLAERTGGTYSTLKVQPAELEDSGVYFCASSQTPAGVNEQFFGPGTRLTVL.

The gene calls are TRBV20-1 and TRBJ1-1; D not resolved. Germline V gives CDR1 DFQATT, CDR2 SNEGSKA (reference sequence). The CDR3 spans 12 residues. V was pared by 5 bases and J by 5 bases, with 12 bases between. The DNA of the CDR3 is TGCAGTGCTCTCCCGTTGGAGACTGAAGCTTTCTTT. It is translated as CSALPLETEAFF.

The CDR3 nucleotides read TGTGCCAGTCGGGTGGAGGGCAATCAGCCCCAGCATTTT. Translated: CASRVEGNQPQHF. The chain joins TRBV2 to TRBJ1-5; D gene unclear. CDR1 is SNHLY, CDR2 FYNNEI, per germline. Trimming removed 9 bases at V and 2 bases at J, with 11 bases between. This CDR3 region has 13 residues. The variable domain in full, completed from reference TRBV2 and TRBJ1-5, reads EPEVTQTPSHQVTQMGQEVILRCVPISNHLYFYWYRQILGQKVEFLVSFYNNEISEKSEIFDDQFSVERPDGSNFTLKIRSTKLEDSAMYFCASRVEGNQPQHFGDGTRLSIL.

This clonotype was detected only a few times. The chain recombines TRBV27 with TRBJ2-4, with 7 nucleotides matching TRBD1. After removal of 3 bases from V and 0 bases from J, the junction contained 2 bases not matched to a gene. CDR3 length equals 15 residues. The germline V gene encodes CDR1 MNHEY and CDR2 SMNVEV (reference sequence). In nucleotides, the CDR3 is TGTGCCAGCAGTTTGAGGGGGCTAGCCAAAAACATTCAGTACTTC. It encodes CASSLRGLAKNIQYF.

The rearrangement uses TRBV28 and TRBJ2-7; D uncertain. The V gene lost 2 bases and the J gene lost 6 bases, with 8 bases spanning the gap. This CDR3 has 12 residues. From germline, CDR1 is MDHEN and CDR2 SYDVKM. CDR3 nucleotides: TGTGCCAGCAGTTTAATCCGTTCCGAGCAGTACTTC. Protein: CASSLIRSEQYF.

V is TRBV28 and J is TRBJ2-5, with TRBD2 matching over 13 bases. CDR1 is MDHEN and CDR2 is SYDVKM in the germline V gene. CDR3 length equals 19 residues. The trim removed 1 base at V and 2 bases at J, leaving 10 bases unmatched. The CDR3 DNA reads as TGTGCCAGCAGTTTATATGGGACTAGCGGGACGGCAAAACAAGAGACCCAGTACTTC. It translates to CASSLYGTSGTAKQETQYF. The full variable domain, its missing parts supplied by reference TRBV28 and TRBJ2-5, is DVKVTQSSRYLVKRTGEKVFLECVQDMDHENMFWYRQDPGLGLRLIYFSYDVKMKEKGDIPEGYSVSREKKERFSLILESASTNQTSMYLCASSLYGTSGTAKQETQYFGPGTRLLVL.

The CDR3 nucleotides read TGTGCCAGCAGCCTCTTGAGAGCTCCGGGACTAGGTCTCGAAGACGACAATGAGCAGTTCTTC. Translation: CASSLLRAPGLGLEDDNEQFF. The genes are TRBV4-2 and TRBJ2-1; 8 bases agree with TRBD2. The CDR3 spans 21 residues. Trimming cost V 4 bases and J 5 bases; bases outside gene matches: 25. Germline loops: CDR1 LGHNA, CDR2 YNFKEQ.

This sequence joins TRBV5-4 and TRBJ2-7, with 8 bases that match TRBD1. This CDR3 has 15 amino acids. CDR1 and CDR2 (germline): SGHNT, YYREEE (reference sequence). J gave up 3 bases and V 4 bases, and 9 bases lay outside the gene matches. CDR3 in DNA: TGTGCCAGCAGCCCTTGGGACAGGCACCTCTACGAGCAGTACTTC. Translated: CASSPWDRHLYEQYF.

This chain connects TRBV20-1 to TRBJ2-7; 15 positions agree with TRBD2. V shed 3 bases, J shed 1 base, and the junction held 1 base outside the gene matches. The CDR3 sequence is 15 residues long. The germline gives CDR1 DFQATT, CDR2 SNEGSKA (reference sequence). This CDR3 is CSARGTSGGSYEQYF. The DNA for the CDR3 is TGCAGTGCTAGGGGGACTAGCGGGGGGTCCTACGAGCAGTACTTC.

The V call is TRBV4-1, the J call TRBJ1-5; 9 bases align to TRBD1. Germline assignment: CDR1 MGHRA and CDR2 YSYEKL. V lost 3 bases to trimming and J lost 7 bases; unmatched junction nucleotides: 4. The CDR3 has 14 residues. The CDR3 region has the DNA TGCGCCAGCAGCCAGGGACAGGGAGGCCAGCCCCAGCATTTT. Translating it yields CASSQGQGGQPQHF.

This rearrangement joins TRBV11-2 to TRBJ2-5, with D perhaps given as TRBD1 or TRBD2 (5 bases each). Trimming pared 5 bases from V and 9 bases from J, leaving 10 bases between. The CDR3 contains 11 residues. Germline assignment: CDR1 SGHAT and CDR2 FQNNGV. The CDR3 sequence: CASSDGTAQYF. Here the CDR3 DNA reads TGTGCCAGCAGCGACGGGACGGCCCAGTACTTC.

The chain is built from TRBV28 and TRBJ2-7; D gene ambiguous. This CDR3 region has 11 residues. Germline CDR1 is MDHEN and CDR2 is SYDVKM. V lost 6 bases to trimming and J lost 6 bases, with 9 bases between them. CDR3 bases: TGTGCCAGCAGCCCACATGTCGAGCAGTACTTC. Translated, it gives CASSPHVEQYF. The full variable domain, in which reference TRBV28 and TRBJ2-7 provide the parts outside the CDR3, is DVKVTQSSRYLVKRTGEKVFLECVQDMDHENMFWYRQDPGLGLRLIYFSYDVKMKEKGDIPEGYSVSREKKERFSLILESASTNQTSMYLCASSPHVEQYFGPGTRLTVT.